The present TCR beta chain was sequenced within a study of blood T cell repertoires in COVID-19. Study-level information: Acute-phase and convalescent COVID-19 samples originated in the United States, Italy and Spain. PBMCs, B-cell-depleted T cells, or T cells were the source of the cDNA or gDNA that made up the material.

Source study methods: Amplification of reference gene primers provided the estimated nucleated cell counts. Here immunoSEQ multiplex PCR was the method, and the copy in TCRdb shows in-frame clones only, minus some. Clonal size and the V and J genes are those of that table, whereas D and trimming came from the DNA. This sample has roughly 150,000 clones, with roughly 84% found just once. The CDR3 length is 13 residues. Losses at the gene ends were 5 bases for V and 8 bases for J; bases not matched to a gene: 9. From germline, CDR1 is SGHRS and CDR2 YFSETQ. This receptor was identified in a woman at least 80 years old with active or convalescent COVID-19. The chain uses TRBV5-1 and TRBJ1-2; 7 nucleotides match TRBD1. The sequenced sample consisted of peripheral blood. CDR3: CASRETGSEGYTF. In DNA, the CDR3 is TGCGCCAGCAGGGAGACAGGGTCAGAGGGCTACACCTTC.